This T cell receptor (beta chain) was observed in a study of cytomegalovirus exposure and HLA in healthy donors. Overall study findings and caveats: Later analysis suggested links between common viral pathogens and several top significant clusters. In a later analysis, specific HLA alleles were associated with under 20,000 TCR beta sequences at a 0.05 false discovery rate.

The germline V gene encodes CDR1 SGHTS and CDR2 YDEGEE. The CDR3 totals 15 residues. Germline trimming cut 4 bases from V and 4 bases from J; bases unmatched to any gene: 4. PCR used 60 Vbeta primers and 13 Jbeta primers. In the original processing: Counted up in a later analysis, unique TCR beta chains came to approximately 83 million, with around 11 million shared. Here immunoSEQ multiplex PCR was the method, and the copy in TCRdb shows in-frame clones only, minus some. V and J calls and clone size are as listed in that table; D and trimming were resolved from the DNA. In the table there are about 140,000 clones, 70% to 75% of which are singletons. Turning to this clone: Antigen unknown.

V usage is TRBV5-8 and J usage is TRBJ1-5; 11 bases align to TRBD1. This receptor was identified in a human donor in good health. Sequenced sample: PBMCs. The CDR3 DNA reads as TGTGCCAGCAGCGAAGGGACAGGGGGGAATCAGCCCCAGCATTTT. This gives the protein CASSEGTGGNQPQHF.